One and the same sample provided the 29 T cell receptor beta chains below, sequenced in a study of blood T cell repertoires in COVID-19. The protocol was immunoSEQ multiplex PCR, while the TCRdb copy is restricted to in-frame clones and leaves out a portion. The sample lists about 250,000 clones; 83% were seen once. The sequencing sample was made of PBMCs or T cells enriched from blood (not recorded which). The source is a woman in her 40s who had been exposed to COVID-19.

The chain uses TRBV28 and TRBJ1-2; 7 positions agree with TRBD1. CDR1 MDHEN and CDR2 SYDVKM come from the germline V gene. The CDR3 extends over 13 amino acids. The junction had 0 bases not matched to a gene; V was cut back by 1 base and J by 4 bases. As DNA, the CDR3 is TGTGCCAGCAGTTTATACAGGGGCTATGGCTACACCTTC. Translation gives CASSLYRGYGYTF.

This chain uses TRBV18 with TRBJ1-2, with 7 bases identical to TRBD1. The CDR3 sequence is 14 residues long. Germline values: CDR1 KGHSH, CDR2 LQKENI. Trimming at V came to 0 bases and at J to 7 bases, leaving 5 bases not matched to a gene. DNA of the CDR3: TGTGCCAGCTCACCACCTGGGACAGTAGGTGGCTACACCTTC. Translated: CASSPPGTVGGYTF.

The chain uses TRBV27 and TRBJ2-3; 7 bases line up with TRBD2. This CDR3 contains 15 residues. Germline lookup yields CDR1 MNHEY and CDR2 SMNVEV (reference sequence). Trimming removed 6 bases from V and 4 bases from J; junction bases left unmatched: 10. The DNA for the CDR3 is TGTGCCAGCAGCTGGGAGCGTGCGGGGGCAGATACGCAGTATTTT. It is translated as CASSWERAGADTQYF.

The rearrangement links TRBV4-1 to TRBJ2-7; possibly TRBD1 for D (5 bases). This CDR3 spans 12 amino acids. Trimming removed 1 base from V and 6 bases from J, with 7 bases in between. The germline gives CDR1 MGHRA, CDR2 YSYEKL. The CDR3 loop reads CASSQGQGEQYF. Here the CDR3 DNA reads TGCGCCAGCAGCCAAGGGCAGGGCGAGCAGTACTTC.

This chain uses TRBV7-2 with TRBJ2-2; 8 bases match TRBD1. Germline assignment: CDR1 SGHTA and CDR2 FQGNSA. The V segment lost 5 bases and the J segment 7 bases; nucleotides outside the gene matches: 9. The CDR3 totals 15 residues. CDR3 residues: CASSIQGQGIGELFF. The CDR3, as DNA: TGTGCCAGCAGCATCCAAGGACAGGGTATCGGGGAGCTGTTTTTT.

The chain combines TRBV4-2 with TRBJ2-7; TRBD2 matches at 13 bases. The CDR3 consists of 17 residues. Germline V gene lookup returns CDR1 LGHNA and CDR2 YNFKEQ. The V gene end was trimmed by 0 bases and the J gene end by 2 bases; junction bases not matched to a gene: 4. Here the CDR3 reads CASSQDITSGGAYEQYF. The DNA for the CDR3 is TGTGCCAGCAGCCAAGATATCACTAGCGGGGGGGCCTACGAGCAGTACTTC.

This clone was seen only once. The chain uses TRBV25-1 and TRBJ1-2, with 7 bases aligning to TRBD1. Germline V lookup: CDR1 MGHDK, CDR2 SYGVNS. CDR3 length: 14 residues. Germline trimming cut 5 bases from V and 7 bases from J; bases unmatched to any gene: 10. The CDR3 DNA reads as TGTGCCAGCAGTCCTATGGGACAGCCCTCTGGCTACACCTTC. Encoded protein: CASSPMGQPSGYTF.

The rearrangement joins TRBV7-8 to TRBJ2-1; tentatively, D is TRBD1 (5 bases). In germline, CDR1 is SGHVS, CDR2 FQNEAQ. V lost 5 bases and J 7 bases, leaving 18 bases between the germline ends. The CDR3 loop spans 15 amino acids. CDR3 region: CASSLTRALGNEQFF. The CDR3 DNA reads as TGTGCCAGCAGCCTAACCAGGGCTTTAGGGAATGAGCAGTTCTTC. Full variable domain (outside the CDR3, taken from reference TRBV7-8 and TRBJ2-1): GAGVSQSPRYKVAKRGQDVALRCDPISGHVSLFWYQQALGQGPEFLTYFQNEAQLDKSGLPSDRFFAERPEGSVSTLKIQRTQQEDSAVYLCASSLTRALGNEQFFGPGTRLTVL.

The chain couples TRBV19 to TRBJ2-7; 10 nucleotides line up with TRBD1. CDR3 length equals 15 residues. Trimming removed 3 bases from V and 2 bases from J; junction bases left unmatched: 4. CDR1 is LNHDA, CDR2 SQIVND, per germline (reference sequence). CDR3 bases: TGTGCCAGTAGTATCACCGGGACAGGGGCCTACGAGCAGTACTTC. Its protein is CASSITGTGAYEQYF.

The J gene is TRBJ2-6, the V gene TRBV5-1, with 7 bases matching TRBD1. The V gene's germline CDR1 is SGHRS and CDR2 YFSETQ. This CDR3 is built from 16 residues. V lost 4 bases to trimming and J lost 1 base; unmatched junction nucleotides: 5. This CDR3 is CASSPGQSSGANVLTF. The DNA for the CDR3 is TGCGCCAGCAGCCCGGGACAGTCGTCTGGGGCCAACGTCCTGACTTTC.

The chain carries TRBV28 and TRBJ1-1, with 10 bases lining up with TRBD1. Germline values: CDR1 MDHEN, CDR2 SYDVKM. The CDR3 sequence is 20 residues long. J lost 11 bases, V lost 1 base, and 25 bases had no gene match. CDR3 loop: CASSLFGRRGGQGFPQVAFF. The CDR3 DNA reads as TGTGCCAGCAGTTTATTCGGTCGGAGAGGGGGACAGGGGTTCCCTCAGGTGGCTTTCTTT.

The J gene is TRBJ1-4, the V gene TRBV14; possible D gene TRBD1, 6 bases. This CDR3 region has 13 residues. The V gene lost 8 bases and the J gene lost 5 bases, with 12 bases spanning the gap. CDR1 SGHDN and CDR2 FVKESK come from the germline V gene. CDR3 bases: TGTGCCAGCTCAAGACAGGAGAATGAAAAACTGTTTTTT. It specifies CASSRQENEKLFF.

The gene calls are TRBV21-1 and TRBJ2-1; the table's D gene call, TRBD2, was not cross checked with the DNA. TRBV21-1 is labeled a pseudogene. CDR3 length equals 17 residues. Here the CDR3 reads CASSRSSGASRYNEQFF. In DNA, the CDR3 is TGTGCCAGCAGCAGATCTAGCGGGGCTAGCCGATACAATGAGCAGTTCTTC.

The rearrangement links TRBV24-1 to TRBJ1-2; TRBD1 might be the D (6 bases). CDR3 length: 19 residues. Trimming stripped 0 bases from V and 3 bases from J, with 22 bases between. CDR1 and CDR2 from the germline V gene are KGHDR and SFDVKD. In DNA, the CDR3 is TGTGCCACCAGTGATTTGCAGGTGGGGGGGGCGGGGAAAGACTATGGCTACACCTTC. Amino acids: CATSDLQVGGAGKDYGYTF.

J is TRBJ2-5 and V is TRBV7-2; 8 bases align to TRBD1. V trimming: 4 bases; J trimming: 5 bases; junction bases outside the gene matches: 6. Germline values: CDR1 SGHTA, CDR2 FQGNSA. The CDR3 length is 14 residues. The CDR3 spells CASSYRTGLETQYF. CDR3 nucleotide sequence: TGTGCCAGCAGCTATAGGACAGGGCTGGAGACCCAGTACTTC.

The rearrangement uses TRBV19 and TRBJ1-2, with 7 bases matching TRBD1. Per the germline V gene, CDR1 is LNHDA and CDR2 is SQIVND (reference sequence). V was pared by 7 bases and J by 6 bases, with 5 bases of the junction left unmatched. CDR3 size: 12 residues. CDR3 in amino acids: CASTGDSDGYTF. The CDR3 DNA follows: TGTGCCAGTACGGGGGACAGTGATGGCTACACCTTC.

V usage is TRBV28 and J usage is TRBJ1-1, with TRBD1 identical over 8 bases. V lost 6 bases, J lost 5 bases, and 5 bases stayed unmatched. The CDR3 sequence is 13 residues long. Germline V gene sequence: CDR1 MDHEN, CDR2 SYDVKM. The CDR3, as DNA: TGTGCCAGCAGCTCAGGGGGCAGGACTGAAGCTTTCTTT. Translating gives CASSSGGRTEAFF.

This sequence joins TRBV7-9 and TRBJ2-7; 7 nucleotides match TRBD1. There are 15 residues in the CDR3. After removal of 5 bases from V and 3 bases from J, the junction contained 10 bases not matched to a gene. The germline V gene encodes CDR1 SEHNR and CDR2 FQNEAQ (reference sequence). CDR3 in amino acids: CASSLQTGPSYEQYF. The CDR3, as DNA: TGTGCCAGCAGCCTCCAGACAGGGCCTAGCTACGAGCAGTACTTC. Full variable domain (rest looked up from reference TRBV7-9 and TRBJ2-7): DTGVSQNPRHKITKRGQNVTFRCDPISEHNRLYWYRQTLGQGPEFLTYFQNEAQLEKSRLLSDRFSAERPKGSFSTLEIQRTEQGDSAMYLCASSLQTGPSYEQYFGPGTRLTVT.

CDR3 nucleotides: TGTGCCAGCAGCCAAGCTATGGGGGGCTACGAGCAGTACTTC. Amino acid sequence: CASSQAMGGYEQYF. The chain links TRBV3-1 (or the pseudogene TRBV3-2) to TRBJ2-7; weak D call: TRBD2 (6 bases). The germline gives CDR1 LGHDT, CDR2 YNNKEL (reference sequence). Between the trimmed V and J ends, which lost 1 base and 3 bases, there was a span of 10 bases. The CDR3 covers 14 residues.

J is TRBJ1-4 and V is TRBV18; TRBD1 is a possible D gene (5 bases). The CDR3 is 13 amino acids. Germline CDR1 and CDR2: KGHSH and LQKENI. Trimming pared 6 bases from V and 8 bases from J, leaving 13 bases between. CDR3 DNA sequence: TGTGCCAGCTCGCGGGGCAGGGCCGAAAAACTGTTTTTT. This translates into CASSRGRAEKLFF.

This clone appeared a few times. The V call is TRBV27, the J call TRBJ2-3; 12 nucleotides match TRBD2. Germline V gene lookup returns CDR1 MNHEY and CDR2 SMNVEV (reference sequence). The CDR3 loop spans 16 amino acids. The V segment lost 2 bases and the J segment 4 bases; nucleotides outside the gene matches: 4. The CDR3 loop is CASSLLAGGRADTQYF. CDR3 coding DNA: TGTGCCAGCAGTTTACTAGCGGGGGGGAGGGCAGATACGCAGTATTTT.

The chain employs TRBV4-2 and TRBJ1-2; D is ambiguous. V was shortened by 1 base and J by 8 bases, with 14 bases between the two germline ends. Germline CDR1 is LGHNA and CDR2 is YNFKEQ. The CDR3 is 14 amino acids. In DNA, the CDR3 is TGTGCCAGCAGCCAAGGGATAGACTCCGACGGCTACACCTTC. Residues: CASSQGIDSDGYTF.

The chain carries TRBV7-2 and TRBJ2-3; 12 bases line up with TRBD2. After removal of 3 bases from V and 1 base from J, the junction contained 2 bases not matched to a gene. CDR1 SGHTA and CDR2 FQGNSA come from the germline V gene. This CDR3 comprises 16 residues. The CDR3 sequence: CASSFRLAGGTDTQYF. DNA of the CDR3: TGTGCCAGCAGCTTCCGACTAGCGGGGGGCACAGATACGCAGTATTTT.

CDR3: CASSLPLLPTGMNTEAFF. CDR3 coding DNA: TGTGCCAGCAGTTTACCCCTCCTTCCGACAGGGATGAACACTGAAGCTTTCTTT. The rearrangement links TRBV27 to TRBJ1-1; the match to TRBD1 covers 7 bases. J was trimmed by 0 bases and V by 2 bases; bases with no gene match: 12. Per the germline V gene, CDR1 is MNHEY and CDR2 is SMNVEV (reference sequence). There are 18 residues in the CDR3.

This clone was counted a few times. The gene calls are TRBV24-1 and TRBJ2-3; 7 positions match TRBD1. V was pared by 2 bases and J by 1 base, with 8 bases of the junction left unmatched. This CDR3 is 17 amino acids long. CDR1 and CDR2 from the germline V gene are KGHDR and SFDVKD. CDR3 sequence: CATSDSRVGQGTDTQYF. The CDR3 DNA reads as TGTGCCACCAGTGATTCCCGGGTTGGACAGGGCACAGATACGCAGTATTTT.

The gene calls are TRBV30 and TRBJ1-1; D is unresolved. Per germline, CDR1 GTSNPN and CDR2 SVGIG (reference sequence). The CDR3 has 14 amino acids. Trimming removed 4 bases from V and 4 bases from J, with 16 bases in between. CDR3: CAWILPILSTEAFF. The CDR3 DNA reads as TGTGCCTGGATTCTGCCAATCCTATCCACTGAAGCTTTCTTT.

CDR3: CASSLGVIAGVYNEQFF. CDR3 nucleotide sequence: TGTGCCAGCAGCTTAGGGGTCATAGCGGGGGTCTACAATGAGCAGTTCTTC. V is TRBV11-2 and J is TRBJ2-1, with 9 bases identical to TRBD2. The CDR3 extends over 17 amino acids. V lost 1 base and J lost 3; bases outside the gene matches: 7. Looked up from germline, CDR1 is SGHAT and CDR2 is FQNNGV.

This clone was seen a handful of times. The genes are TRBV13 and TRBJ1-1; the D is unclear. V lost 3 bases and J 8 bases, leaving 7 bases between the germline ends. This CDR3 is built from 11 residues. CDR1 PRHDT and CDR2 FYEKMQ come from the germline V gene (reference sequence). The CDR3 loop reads CASSLRSEAFF. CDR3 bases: TGTGCCAGCAGCTTGAGAAGCGAAGCTTTCTTT.

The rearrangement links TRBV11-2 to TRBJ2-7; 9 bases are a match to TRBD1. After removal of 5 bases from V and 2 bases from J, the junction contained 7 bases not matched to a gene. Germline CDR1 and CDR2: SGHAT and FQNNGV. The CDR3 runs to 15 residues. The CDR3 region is CASSPDRGTPYEQYF. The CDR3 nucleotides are TGTGCCAGCAGCCCTGACAGGGGGACTCCCTACGAGCAGTACTTC.